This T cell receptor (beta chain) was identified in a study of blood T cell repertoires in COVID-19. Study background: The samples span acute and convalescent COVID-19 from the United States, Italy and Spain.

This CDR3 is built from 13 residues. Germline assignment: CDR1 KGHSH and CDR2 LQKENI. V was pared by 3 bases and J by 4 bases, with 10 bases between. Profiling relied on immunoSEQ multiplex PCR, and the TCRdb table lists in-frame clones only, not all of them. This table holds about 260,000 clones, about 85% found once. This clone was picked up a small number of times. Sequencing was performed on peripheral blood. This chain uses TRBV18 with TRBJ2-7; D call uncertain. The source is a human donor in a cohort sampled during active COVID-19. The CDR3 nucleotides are TGTGCCAGCTCACCTAAGAGAGCGTACGAGCAGTACTTC. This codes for CASSPKRAYEQYF.